The 9 T cell receptor beta chains below all came from one sample that was sequenced in a study of blood T cell repertoires in COVID-19 (dated by TCRdb to between 2020 and 2021). Libraries came from the immunoSEQ multiplex PCR assay. This is the immuneACCESS table as TCRdb keeps it, with only in-frame sequences that have V and J called. A part of the clones is gone; compared with another copy, unresolved V genes explain less than half, and the rest is unexplained. The sample includes about 480,000 clones, with less than 90% observed a single time. Just over 8% of the sample rests with the top ten. Material for sequencing was PBMCs or T cells enriched from blood (not recorded which). The receptors here all came from a woman aged 60-75 years who had recovered from COVID-19.

The chain uses TRBV6-5 and TRBJ2-7, with 9 bases that match TRBD2. The length of the CDR3 is 15 residues. V shed 0 bases and J 6 bases; nucleotides not matched to a gene: 6. CDR1 is MNHEY and CDR2 is SVGAGI in the germline V gene. The CDR3 nucleotides are TGTGCCAGCAGTTACTCGACGACTAGCGGTAGCGAGCAGTACGTC. This encodes CASSYSTTSGSEQYV.

The rearrangement links TRBV28 to TRBJ2-7, with D tentatively TRBD1 (5 bases). Between the trimmed V and J ends, which lost 5 bases and 5 bases, there was a span of 10 bases. CDR1 is MDHEN and CDR2 is SYDVKM in the germline V gene. This CDR3 comprises 12 residues. The CDR3 sequence: CASSPQGDEQYV. Written as DNA, the CDR3 is TGTGCCAGCAGTCCGCAAGGGGACGAGCAGTACGTC.

This clone was counted only a few times. The chain combines TRBV2 with TRBJ2-6, with 7 positions matching TRBD1. Germline trimming cut 3 bases from V and 0 bases from J; bases unmatched to any gene: 11. The CDR3 is made up of 19 amino acids. Germline-derived CDR1 and CDR2 are SNHLY and FYNNEI. CDR3 nucleotide sequence: TGTGCCAGCAGTGACGCCACCGGGACAGAGGACTCTGGGGCCAACGTCCTGACTTTC. Translation: CASSDATGTEDSGANVLTF.

The DNA for the CDR3 is TGTGCCAGTAGTATATGGACACAAGGCACTGAAGCTTTCTTT. Its protein is CASSIWTQGTEAFF. The rearrangement links TRBV19 to TRBJ1-1, with D possibly matching TRBD1 (5 bases). V lost 2 bases, J lost 4 bases, and 11 bases lay in between. CDR3 length: 14 residues. CDR1 is LNHDA and CDR2 is SQIVND in the germline V gene (reference sequence).

The chain carries TRBV9 and TRBJ2-1; 8 bases agree with TRBD2. J gave up 9 bases and V 1 base, and 15 bases lay outside the gene matches. The germline CDR1 and CDR2 sequences are SGDLS and YYNGEE. This CDR3 spans 17 amino acids. The CDR3 loop reads CASSVSSSGSARGEQFF. CDR3 in DNA: TGTGCCAGCAGCGTATCGTCTAGCGGGTCGGCGAGGGGTGAGCAGTTCTTC.

CDR3 sequence: CASSGPTYNEQFF. CDR3 coding DNA: TGTGCCAGCAGCGGTCCTACCTACAATGAGCAGTTCTTC. This chain joins TRBV9 and TRBJ2-1; D remains unclear. Germline CDR1 is SGDLS and CDR2 is YYNGEE. This CDR3 has 13 amino acids. Trimming cost V 3 bases and J 2 bases, with 6 bases left between them.

Concerning this clone: Other nucleotide sequences in the sample specify the same CDR3. The chain couples TRBV24-1 to TRBJ1-2, with D hard to call. CDR1 and CDR2 (germline): KGHDR, SFDVKD. The V end was cut by 0 bases, the J end by 4 bases, with 5 bases between. The CDR3 consists of 13 residues. The CDR3 is CATSDLTGYGYTF. CDR3 bases: TGTGCCACCAGTGATTTGACGGGCTATGGCTACACCTTC.

V is TRBV7-8 and J is TRBJ1-3; no firm D call. Per germline, CDR1 SGHVS and CDR2 FQNEAQ. The CDR3 extends over 14 amino acids. Trimming removed 2 bases from V and 0 bases from J, with 5 bases in between. The CDR3: CASSLTDSGNTIYF. In nucleotides, the CDR3 is TGTGCCAGCAGCTTAACAGACTCTGGAAACACCATATATTTT.

The chain joins TRBV2 to TRBJ2-1; the match to TRBD2 covers 11 bases. V gave up 7 bases and J gave up 8 bases; unmatched junction bases: 7. Germline V CDR1 and CDR2: SNHLY, FYNNEI. CDR3 length: 14 residues. In DNA form, the CDR3 reads TGTGCCAGCACCCGACTAGCGGGGACCGATGAGCAGTTCTTC. Encoded protein: CASTRLAGTDEQFF.